Each of the 23 T cell receptor beta chains below was sequenced from the same sample in a study of neurological immune-mediated disorders (dated by TCRdb to between 2018 and 2021). Libraries were made using 5' RACE. The sequencer listed for this sample is Illumina HiSeq 2500. TCRdb trimmed the raw reads at Q25, called clones with MiXCR and kept productive beta chains. Identical CDR3 protein sequences are pooled into one entry, listed with their most common genes and DNA. The sample table records tens of thousands of distinct CDR3 sequences; roughly 13% of these occur just once. The ten largest clones represent 6.8% of the sample. The sample taken for sequencing was PBMCs. The source of these receptors is a woman in her fifties or sixties in good health.

This clonotype was seen at least ten times. This sequence joins TRBV5-1 and TRBJ2-1; TRBD2 agrees at 8 bases. Germline values: CDR1 SGHRS, CDR2 YFSETQ. V lost 7 bases, J lost 7 bases, and 7 bases stayed unmatched. The CDR3 is 13 residues long. CDR3 in DNA: TGCGCCAGCCACCAGCGGGAGAGGAATGAGCAGTTCTTC. Protein: CASHQRERNEQFF. Full variable domain (outside the CDR3, taken from reference TRBV5-1 and TRBJ2-1): KAGVTQTPRYLIKTRGQQVTLSCSPISGHRSVSWYQQTPGQGLQFLFEYFSETQRNKGNFPGRFSGRQFSNSRSEMNVSTLELGDSALYLCASHQRERNEQFFGPGTRLTVL.

This clonotype was picked up many times. The CDR3 is CASSHSGGSYEQYF. CDR3 coding DNA: TGTGCCAGCAGCCACTCAGGGGGCTCCTACGAGCAGTACTTC. This chain joins TRBV3-1 and TRBJ2-7; TRBD1 aligns across 7 bases. The CDR3 covers 14 residues. With 3 bases clipped from V and 0 bases from J, the junction kept 2 bases outside the gene matches. Germline assignment: CDR1 LGHDT and CDR2 YNNKEL (reference sequence).

Ten or more counts support this clonotype. This chain uses TRBV25-1 with TRBJ2-7; 8 nucleotides match TRBD2. CDR3 length equals 14 residues. The V gene's germline CDR1 is MGHDK and CDR2 SYGVNS. V was pared by 9 bases and J by 4 bases, with 11 bases of the junction left unmatched. The chain's CDR3 is CASEHSGVGYEQYF. In DNA form, the CDR3 reads TGTGCCAGTGAGCATAGCGGGGTTGGGTACGAGCAGTACTTC.

This clonotype was recorded at least ten times. The J gene is TRBJ2-5, the V gene TRBV11-2; 11 bases line up with TRBD2. J was trimmed by 2 bases and V by 1 base; bases with no gene match: 6. Germline values: CDR1 SGHAT, CDR2 FQNNGV. The CDR3 length is 17 residues. CDR3 in amino acids: CASSLGASGGQQETQYF. For the CDR3, the DNA is TGTGCCAGCAGCTTAGGCGCTAGCGGGGGGCAACAAGAGACCCAGTACTTC. The full variable domain, with the rest looked up from reference TRBV11-2 and TRBJ2-5, is EAGVAQSPRYKIIEKRQSVAFWCNPISGHATLYWYQQILGQGPKLLIQFQNNGVVDDSQLPKDRFSAERLKGVDSTLKIQPAKLEDSAVYLCASSLGASGGQQETQYFGPGTRLLVL.

This chain connects TRBV28 to TRBJ2-1; TRBD1 or TRBD2 may be the D gene (5 bases each). This CDR3 spans 19 amino acids. V was pared by 1 base and J by 0 bases, with 19 bases between. In germline, CDR1 is MDHEN, CDR2 SYDVKM. Written as DNA, the CDR3 is TGTGCCAGCAGTTTATTAGAGGGGATGTCAGGGAGCTCCTACAATGAGCAGTTCTTC. This sequence encodes CASSLLEGMSGSSYNEQFF.

This clonotype showed up many times. The genes are TRBV12-3 or TRBV12-4 and TRBJ2-1, with D possibly being TRBD1 (5 bases). Trimming removed 5 bases at V and 0 bases at J, with 14 bases between. CDR3 length: 16 amino acids. Here the CDR3 reads CASSGAWQSSYNEQFF. CDR3 bases: TGTGCCAGCAGTGGGGCTTGGCAAAGCTCCTACAATGAGCAGTTCTTC.

Turning to this clonotype: Since the CDR3 does not end with the conserved phenylalanine or tryptophan, this likely comes from a read error. The chain has TRBV5-6 and TRBJ2-3, with a possible D match to TRBD2 (5 bases). The CDR3 has 14 residues. CDR1 SGHDT and CDR2 YYEEEE come from the germline V gene. Trimming removed 5 bases at V and 3 bases at J, with 13 bases between. The CDR3 bases are TGTGCCAGCAGTATGGGGAGACATACAGATACGCAGTATTTA. This gives the protein CASSMGRHTDTQYL.

This clonotype showed up many times. The chain combines TRBV5-1 with TRBJ2-1, with D possibly being TRBD1 (6 bases). This CDR3 has 15 residues. V lost 3 bases and J lost 10, with 20 bases in between. Looked up from germline, CDR1 is SGHRS and CDR2 is YFSETQ. CDR3 protein: CASSSTWTALGEQFF. The CDR3 DNA reads as TGCGCCAGCAGCTCAACCTGGACAGCCCTAGGGGAGCAGTTCTTC.

This clonotype was picked up many times. The chain employs TRBV5-1 and TRBJ1-1; 9 nucleotides line up with TRBD1. Germline assignment: CDR1 SGHRS and CDR2 YFSETQ. The CDR3 covers 15 residues. V lost 5 bases, J lost 4 bases, and 9 bases stayed unmatched. As DNA, the CDR3 is TGCGCCAGCAGACCAACAGGGGGCTTGGTCACTGAAGCTTTCTTT. Translation gives CASRPTGGLVTEAFF.

This clonotype was seen more than once but under ten times. J is TRBJ2-1 and V is TRBV5-1, with a possible D match to TRBD2 (6 bases). Germline values: CDR1 SGHRS, CDR2 YFSETQ. Trimming shortened V by 2 bases and J by 8 bases, and 17 bases separated the two germline ends. The CDR3 extends over 15 amino acids. The CDR3 coding sequence is TGCGCCAGCAGCTTCGCGGGACGCTCCGGAGATGAGCAGTTCTTC. Residues: CASSFAGRSGDEQFF.

This clonotype occurred many times. This rearrangement joins TRBV6-5 to TRBJ2-7, with TRBD1 identical over 10 bases. The V gene's germline CDR1 is MNHEY and CDR2 SVGAGI. V lost 2 bases and J lost 2; bases outside the gene matches: 3. This CDR3 has 15 amino acids. The CDR3 bases are TGTGCCAGCAGTTACCGGGGACAGGGGCCCTACGAGCAGTACTTC. Translated: CASSYRGQGPYEQYF.

This clonotype was picked up many times. This chain links TRBV15 with TRBJ2-3, with 10 bases matching TRBD2. The germline V gene has CDR1 LNHNV and CDR2 YYDKDF (reference sequence). The CDR3 sequence is 13 residues long. The V segment lost 7 bases and the J segment 6 bases; nucleotides outside the gene matches: 4. CDR3 sequence: CATTVAGGDTQYF. CDR3 DNA: TGTGCCACCACGGTAGCGGGGGGCGATACGCAGTATTTT.

This clonotype appeared many times. The V gene is TRBV5-1, the J gene TRBJ1-2, with TRBD1 matching 7 bases. The CDR3 is made up of 15 amino acids. V lost 4 bases, J lost 4 bases, and 10 bases stayed unmatched. CDR1 and CDR2 (germline): SGHRS, YFSETQ. This CDR3 reads CASSGDRVAVYGYTF. CDR3 sequence (DNA): TGCGCCAGCAGCGGAGACAGGGTAGCGGTCTATGGCTACACCTTC.

There are many counts of this clonotype. The chain is built from TRBV5-1 and TRBJ1-1; D is possibly TRBD1 (5 bases). V gave up 4 bases and J gave up 8 bases, with 12 bases separating them. The germline gives CDR1 SGHRS, CDR2 YFSETQ. The CDR3 loop spans 12 amino acids. The CDR3 here is CASSAKGVEAFF. CDR3 sequence (DNA): TGCGCCAGCAGCGCTAAAGGGGTAGAAGCTTTCTTT.

This clonotype came up many times. CDR3 residues: CASSPWTTKNIQYF. CDR3 nucleotides: TGTGCCAGCAGCCCTTGGACTACAAAAAACATTCAGTACTTC. The rearrangement links TRBV5-6 to TRBJ2-4; possible D gene TRBD2, 6 bases. Trimming removed 4 bases from V and 4 bases from J, with 12 bases in between. From germline, CDR1 is SGHDT and CDR2 YYEEEE. The CDR3 has 14 amino acids.

This chain links TRBV20-1 with TRBJ2-6; no clear D gene. The CDR3 runs 16 residues. V lost 0 bases and J 0 bases, leaving 9 bases between the germline ends. Germline V gene data show CDR1 as DFQATT and CDR2 as SNEGSKA (reference sequence). The CDR3 loop is CSARDTRYSGANVLTF. CDR3 nucleotide sequence: TGCAGTGCTAGAGATACCCGTTACTCTGGGGCCAACGTCCTGACTTTC.

This clonotype was seen repeatedly, ten times or more. V is TRBV11-1 and J is TRBJ1-1, with 7 bases lining up with TRBD1. The germline V gene has CDR1 SGHAT and CDR2 FQDESV (reference sequence). V trimming: 6 bases; J trimming: 0 bases; junction bases outside the gene matches: 4. There are 14 residues in the CDR3. CDR3 sequence reads: CASRGQLMNTEAFF. CDR3 DNA sequence: TGTGCCAGCAGGGGACAGCTCATGAACACTGAAGCTTTCTTT.

This clonotype was detected ten times or more. This CDR3 is CASSFPRLRANVLTF. For the CDR3, the DNA is TGTGCCAGCAGCTTCCCCCGCCTACGGGCCAACGTCCTGACTTTC. V and J are TRBV7-3 and TRBJ2-6, with D hard to call. The CDR3 is 15 amino acids. CDR1 is SGHTA and CDR2 is FQGTGA in the germline V gene. V dropped 3 bases and J dropped 5 bases, with 11 bases sitting between them.

This clonotype was detected many times. The V gene is TRBV20-1, the J gene TRBJ1-2; TRBD1 agrees at 7 bases. Trimming cost V 3 bases and J 8 bases; bases outside gene matches: 12. Germline V CDR1 and CDR2: DFQATT, SNEGSKA (reference sequence). This CDR3 contains 14 residues. In DNA, the CDR3 is TGCAGTGCTAGGGGACGACAGGGCAACCGCGGCTACACCTTC. Residues: CSARGRQGNRGYTF.

This clonotype was detected many times. The V call is TRBV20-1, the J call TRBJ1-5; TRBD1 might be the D (5 bases). Per the germline V gene, CDR1 is DFQATT and CDR2 is SNEGSKA (reference sequence). V was trimmed by 6 bases and J by 5 bases, leaving 11 bases between them. This CDR3 is built from 12 residues. This CDR3 is CSAQDIDQPQHF. The CDR3 DNA is TGCAGTGCCCAGGACATCGATCAGCCCCAGCATTTT.

The V call is TRBV5-1, the J call TRBJ2-1; D might be TRBD1 (5 bases). Trimming removed 4 bases from V and 7 bases from J, with 21 bases in between. The germline V gene encodes CDR1 SGHRS and CDR2 YFSETQ. This CDR3 has 16 amino acids. The CDR3, as DNA: TGCGCCAGCAGCCTCAGATGGGATGGGGCAAAAAATGAGCAGTTCTTC. It translates to CASSLRWDGAKNEQFF. The whole variable domain, remainder taken from reference TRBV5-1 and TRBJ2-1, is KAGVTQTPRYLIKTRGQQVTLSCSPISGHRSVSWYQQTPGQGLQFLFEYFSETQRNKGNFPGRFSGRQFSNSRSEMNVSTLELGDSALYLCASSLRWDGAKNEQFFGPGTRLTVL.

This clonotype was counted at least ten times. The rearrangement joins TRBV12-3 or TRBV12-4 to TRBJ2-3, with 10 bases identical to TRBD1. This CDR3 is built from 15 residues. V shed 5 bases and J 5 bases; nucleotides not matched to a gene: 7. This CDR3 is CASSPGQGTRDTQYF. CDR3 sequence (DNA): TGTGCCAGCAGTCCGGGACAGGGGACAAGAGATACGCAGTATTTT.

This clonotype was found many times. CDR3 loop: CASSRQTTANTGELFF. CDR3 nucleotide sequence: TGCGCCAGCAGCCGGCAGACCACCGCGAACACCGGGGAGCTGTTTTTT. The chain has TRBV5-1 and TRBJ2-2, with D uncertain. The germline V gene encodes CDR1 SGHRS and CDR2 YFSETQ. V shed 4 bases and J shed 0 bases, with 13 bases lying between them. The CDR3 loop spans 16 amino acids.